This TCR beta chain was retrieved from a study of T cells in Graves' hyperthyroidism and ophthalmopathy (dated by TCRdb to about 2019). Describing the broader study: Peripheral blood samples were taken at initial diagnosis, before any treatment was given. After blood sampling, hyperthyroidism patients were treated with methimazole at a starting dose of 30 mg daily, and ophthalmopathy patients were treated with high-dose intravenous methylprednisolone. The study also compared thyroid tissue and blood T-cell repertoires from 5 to 7 Graves' hyperthyroidism patients. The 100 discovery patients were randomly divided into training and test sets at a 7:3 ratio. To identify TCR V-J signatures that set the groups apart, the researchers used a discovery cohort of approximately 98 patients, made up of approximately 43 with Graves' ophthalmopathy and 57 with stable Graves' hyperthyroidism. TCR Vbeta CDR3 sequencing of roughly 140 peripheral blood samples (approximately 44 ophthalmopathy, 75 hyperthyroidism and approximately 17 progressor patients) is reported in the paper. An independent validation cohort of fewer than 20 hyperthyroidism patients and over 15 patients who later progressed to ophthalmopathy tested prospective prediction of ophthalmopathy.

General study outcomes and caveats: Ophthalmopathy was separated from stable hyperthyroidism by a 13 V-J signature model, with around 90% sensitivity and roughly 84% specificity obtained in cross-validation and 80%/75% obtained in testing. Most expanded thyroid clonotypes (frequency above 0.001) were also detected in blood, a finding suggesting that blood repertoires may reflect thyroid immune responses. In validation, progression to ophthalmopathy was predicted by the model with around 70% sensitivity and about 72% specificity, a median of approximately 6.5 months before onset. Sample size was not statistically predetermined, and investigators were not blinded to group allocation.

Graves' hyperthyroidism was defined as stable when no progression to ophthalmopathy occurred over 18 months of follow-up. The hyperthyroidism patients were between 18 and 65 years old and newly diagnosed, with a disease duration of less than 2 months. Exclusion was applied to patients with uncontrolled infections, other autoimmune diseases, pregnancy or lactation. Diagnoses relied on clinical symptoms, serum thyroxine and TRAb, thyroid ultrasound and orbital computed tomography. PBMCs were isolated from around 10 ml of fresh peripheral blood by Ficoll-Paque density gradient centrifugation. Total RNA was extracted with Trizol reagent, and quality was checked on an Agilent 2100 Bioanalyzer. This clonotype was counted many times. No cognate antigen has been identified for it. One base away there is no much larger clone; base qualities are not given. According to the germline V gene (reference sequence), CDR1 reads MNHEY and CDR2 reads SMNVEV. There are 13 amino acids in the CDR3, from cysteine to phenylalanine inclusive. Only CDR3 DNA is held: 39 bases, read in frame from base 1. The trim is 6 bases for V and 4 bases for J, with a gap of 12 bases between the germline ends.

TCR beta CDR3 regions were amplified from RNA transcripts. The TCR CDR3 was subjected to a first round of RT-PCR using the HTBI primer set and the Qiagen OneStep RT-PCR kit. A second multiplex PCR round built the libraries, followed by size selection and purification. Sequencing of the libraries was done on an Illumina HiSeq2000 using paired-end 100 bp reads. As for how the authors treated the data: SOAPnuke was used to process the raw data, throwing out any read that contained adapters or uncalled bases, had a mean Phred below 15, or lacked an exact constant-primer or identifier match. COPE v1.2.5 was used to merge the high-quality paired reads, and each unique nucleotide sequence was defined as a clonotype. Clonotypes were aligned to IMGT TRBV, TRBD and TRBJ reference segments using MiTCR v1.1. Analysis was restricted to V-J combinations with a frequency above 0.0001, which covered 98% to 99.2% of repertoires. A TCS score was defined as the ratio of F50 (clonal expansion) to E x V (chaos), with BLOSUM62-based TCRdist applied between CDR3 peptides within each V-J. Welch's t-statistics and random forest reduced approximately 520 V-J features to 10 to 15, which were used in a naive Bayes classifier (R e1071). The public sequencing data were trimmed at Q25 with fastp and processed into clonotypes with MiXCR by TCRdb, which kept only in-frame beta chains. Each record represents a unique CDR3 protein, reported with the most common genes and DNA among its rows. Clone size and V and J calls follow TCRdb, not the original study. A total of around 350,000 distinct CDR3 sequences appear in this sample, approximately 19% of them only once. The top ten constitute around 4% of the sample.

The TCR comes from a woman younger than 30 with Graves' hyperthyroidism. The source material was blood. The rearranged segments are TRBV27 and TRBJ1-1, with TRBD1 tentatively as D gene (6 bases match). The sequence in DNA is TGTGCCAGCAGAGGAGGGGGTATCACTGAAGCTTTCTTT. Its protein is CASRGGGITEAFF.